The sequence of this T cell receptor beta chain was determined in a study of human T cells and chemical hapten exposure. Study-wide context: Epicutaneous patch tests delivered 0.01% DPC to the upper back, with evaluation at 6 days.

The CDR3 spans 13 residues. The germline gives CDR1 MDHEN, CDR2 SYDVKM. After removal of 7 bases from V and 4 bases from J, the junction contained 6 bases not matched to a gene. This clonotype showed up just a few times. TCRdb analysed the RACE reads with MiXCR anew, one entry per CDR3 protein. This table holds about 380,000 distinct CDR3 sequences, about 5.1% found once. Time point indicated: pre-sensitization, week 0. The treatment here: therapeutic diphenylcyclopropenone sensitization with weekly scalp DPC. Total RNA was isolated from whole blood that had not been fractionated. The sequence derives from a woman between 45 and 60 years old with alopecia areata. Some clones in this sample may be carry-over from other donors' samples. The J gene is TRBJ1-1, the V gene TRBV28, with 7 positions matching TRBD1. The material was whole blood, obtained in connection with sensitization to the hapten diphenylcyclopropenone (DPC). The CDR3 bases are TGTGCCAGCAACCAGGGGGTGGCCACTGAAGCTTTCTTT. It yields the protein CASNQGVATEAFF. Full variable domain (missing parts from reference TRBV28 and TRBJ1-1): DVKVTQSSRYLVKRTGEKVFLECVQDMDHENMFWYRQDPGLGLRLIYFSYDVKMKEKGDIPEGYSVSREKKERFSLILESASTNQTSMYLCASNQGVATEAFFGQGTRLTVV.